Following are 9 T cell receptor beta chains from one sample sequenced in a study of T-cell reconstitution after alpha-beta-depleted transplantation in children. TCRbeta library preparation incorporated unique molecular identifiers. Each CDR3 protein is one row after TCRdb ran MiXCR on the PCR reads. Of some 300,000 distinct CDR3 sequences in the sample, 10% were seen once. The sequencing here drew on PBMCs from the stem cell graft donor, taken from the stem cell graft. The receptors come from a human donor who donated a stem cell graft to a child with acute lymphoblastic leukemia.

Comments on this clonotype: One base away lies a much larger clone, so this may be a sequencing read error. This chain joins TRBV5-1 and TRBJ2-3; D gene unclear. Germline V lookup: CDR1 SGHRS, CDR2 YFSETQ. This CDR3 spans 15 amino acids. V was clipped by 0 bases and J by 4 bases, with 12 bases between them. CDR3 protein: CASSLDELFADTQYF. The CDR3 nucleotides read TGCGCCAGCAGCTTGGACGAGCTATTCGCAGATACGCAGTATTTT.

This clonotype was seen repeatedly, ten times or more. This rearrangement joins TRBV20-1 to TRBJ2-1; possible D gene TRBD2, 6 bases. The CDR3 runs 14 residues. Deletions cut 1 base from V and 2 bases from J, with 9 bases between. CDR1 is DFQATT and CDR2 is SNEGSKA in the germline V gene (reference sequence). The CDR3 DNA reads TGCAGTGCTAGAGCACTAGCCCCCTACAATGAGCAGTTCTTC. Its protein is CSARALAPYNEQFF.

The chain recombines TRBV20-1 with TRBJ1-1; D call uncertain. Germline CDR1 is DFQATT and CDR2 is SNEGSKA (reference sequence). The V and J ends lost 3 bases and 4 bases respectively, with 12 bases between them. The CDR3 totals 13 residues. CDR3 coding DNA: TGCAGTGCTAGTAGGGCCCGCGGCACTGAAGCTTTCTTT. It is translated as CSASRARGTEAFF.

V usage is TRBV6-5 and J usage is TRBJ2-1; D perhaps matches TRBD1 (5 bases). V lost 2 bases and J 5 bases, leaving 13 bases between the germline ends. The germline gives CDR1 MNHEY, CDR2 SVGAGI. The CDR3 runs 15 residues. CDR3 residues: CASSYSGAKHNEQFF. CDR3 coding DNA: TGTGCCAGCAGTTACAGTGGGGCGAAACACAATGAGCAGTTCTTC.

This clonotype was observed at least ten times. The chain carries TRBV20-1 and TRBJ1-6, with D possibly matching TRBD1 (5 bases). V was trimmed by 0 bases and J by 8 bases, leaving 11 bases between them. This CDR3 has 14 amino acids. Germline CDR1 is DFQATT and CDR2 is SNEGSKA (reference sequence). CDR3 DNA: TGCAGTGCTAGAGATGACAAGGGGTATTCACCCCTCCACTTT. Translation: CSARDDKGYSPLHF.

V usage is TRBV20-1 and J usage is TRBJ2-5, with D unclear. Germline CDR1 is DFQATT and CDR2 is SNEGSKA (reference sequence). CDR3 size: 12 residues. The V gene lost 3 bases and the J gene lost 7 bases, with 12 bases spanning the gap. CDR3 region: CSASLGSGTQYF. CDR3 DNA sequence: TGCAGTGCTAGTCTGGGGTCTGGGACCCAGTACTTC.

This clonotype was detected only a few times. This sequence joins TRBV7-2 and TRBJ2-1; TRBD2 agrees at 10 bases. V gave up 6 bases and J gave up 10 bases; unmatched junction bases: 6. From germline, CDR1 is SGHTA and CDR2 FQGNSA. CDR3 length equals 13 residues. The CDR3 loop reads CASRRLAGGEQFF. Here the CDR3 DNA reads TGTGCCAGCAGGCGACTAGCGGGTGGGGAGCAGTTCTTC.

The chain has TRBV29-1 and TRBJ2-7; 7 nucleotides agree with TRBD1. Germline V gives CDR1 SQVTM, CDR2 ANQGSEA. The V segment lost 4 bases and the J segment 5 bases; nucleotides outside the gene matches: 5. The CDR3 is 12 residues long. CDR3 protein: CSVVNRGDEQYF. CDR3 in DNA: TGCAGCGTTGTAAACAGGGGCGACGAGCAGTACTTC.

This clonotype was counted ten times or more. The chain carries TRBV15 and TRBJ2-3; D gene uncertain. CDR1 is LNHNV and CDR2 is YYDKDF in the germline V gene (reference sequence). V was clipped by 8 bases and J by 4 bases, with 7 bases between them. The CDR3 is 11 residues long. The CDR3 DNA is TGTGCCACCCTGGACGCAGATACGCAGTATTTT. Its protein product is CATLDADTQYF.